Presented here are 14 T cell receptor beta chains from one specimen sequenced in a study of shared clonotypes between healthy human individuals. Generated by immunoSEQ multiplex PCR, the TCRdb table keeps only in-frame clones and is missing some. The sample holds some 2.4 million clones; 80% to 95% are singletons and the top ten take around 0.4%. Sequenced material: naive CD4+ T cells from PBMCs. Subset of the sample: CD45RA+ positively selected. Source of these receptors: a man aged 18 to 30 in good health. Some clones in this sample may be carry-over from other donors' samples.

The chain is built from TRBV19 and TRBJ2-1; 13 bases fit TRBD2. The CDR3 spans 17 residues. Looked up from germline, CDR1 is LNHDA and CDR2 is SQIVND (reference sequence). V trimming: 7 bases; J trimming: 0 bases; junction bases outside the gene matches: 6. CDR3 sequence: CASKGLAGTSSYNEQFF. In DNA form, the CDR3 reads TGTGCCAGTAAGGGACTAGCGGGAACCAGCTCCTACAATGAGCAGTTCTTC.

This rearrangement joins TRBV30 to TRBJ2-5; D is unresolved. The length of the CDR3 is 13 residues. The germline V gene has CDR1 GTSNPN and CDR2 SVGIG (reference sequence). Trimming stripped 4 bases from V and 5 bases from J, with 14 bases between. CDR3 DNA sequence: TGTGCCTGGAACGCCAGGCGAGAGGAGACCCAGTACTTC. Translated: CAWNARREETQYF.

The genes are TRBV19 and TRBJ2-1; a possible D gene is TRBD2 (7 bases). The CDR3 sequence is 15 residues long. V was clipped by 6 bases and J by 6 bases, with 18 bases between them. Germline CDR1 is LNHDA and CDR2 is SQIVND (reference sequence). CDR3 sequence reads: CASRIWEGGTNEQFF. For the CDR3, the DNA is TGTGCCAGTAGGATTTGGGAGGGGGGAACCAATGAGCAGTTCTTC.

The chain joins TRBV19 to TRBJ2-1, with a tentative D call TRBD1 (6 bases). V dropped 4 bases and J dropped 3 bases, with 10 bases sitting between them. This CDR3 has 14 residues. Germline V gene data show CDR1 as LNHDA and CDR2 as SQIVND (reference sequence). CDR3 coding DNA: TGTGCCAGTAGTACCTCACAGGGCTACAATGAGCAGTTCTTC. Translated, it gives CASSTSQGYNEQFF. Using reference TRBV19 and TRBJ2-1 for the parts outside the CDR3, the full variable domain is DGGITQSPKYLFRKEGQNVTLSCEQNLNHDAMYWYRQDPGQGLRLIYYSQIVNDFQKGDIAEGYSVSREKKESFPLTVTSAQKNPTAFYLCASSTSQGYNEQFFGPGTRLTVL.

CDR3 residues: CASSPDRDYGYTF. CDR3 coding DNA: TGTGCCAGTAGCCCTGACAGGGACTATGGCTACACCTTC. The chain links TRBV19 to TRBJ1-2; 7 bases match TRBD1. The junction had 4 bases not matched to a gene; V was cut back by 6 bases and J by 3 bases. Germline CDR1 LNHDA, CDR2 SQIVND (reference sequence). This CDR3 spans 13 amino acids.

The rearrangement links TRBV10-3 to TRBJ2-1, with 9 bases identical to TRBD2. The CDR3 extends over 15 amino acids. With 5 bases clipped from V and 5 bases from J, the junction kept 7 bases outside the gene matches. Germline lookup yields CDR1 ENHRY and CDR2 SYGVKD. The CDR3 DNA is TGTGCCATCAGTCAGTTGACTAGCGGACACAATGAGCAGTTCTTC. It is translated as CAISQLTSGHNEQFF.

The chain employs TRBV2 and TRBJ1-2; possibly TRBD1 for D (6 bases). V lost 5 bases, J lost 1 base, and 8 bases lay in between. The CDR3 length is 13 residues. CDR1 and CDR2 (germline): SNHLY, FYNNEI. The CDR3 nucleotides are TGTGCCAGCAGTCCGGGACATAACTATGGCTACACCTTC. Its protein is CASSPGHNYGYTF.

This clone has only one observation. The chain employs TRBV6-1 and TRBJ2-7, with TRBD1 matching over 7 bases. The CDR3 is 14 amino acids. CDR1 and CDR2 (germline): MNHNS, SASEGT. Germline trimming cut 5 bases from V and 2 bases from J; bases unmatched to any gene: 6. The CDR3 protein is CASSYTGAPYEQYF. Here the CDR3 DNA reads TGTGCCAGCAGTTATACAGGGGCGCCCTACGAGCAGTACTTC.

The chain has TRBV6-1 and TRBJ2-3; the match to TRBD2 covers 12 bases. Germline CDR1 and CDR2: MNHNS and SASEGT. The length of the CDR3 is 13 residues. Trimming removed 6 bases from V and 5 bases from J; junction bases left unmatched: 0. CDR3 sequence (DNA): TGTGCCAGCAGGACTAGCGGGGGAGATACGCAGTATTTT. Protein product: CASRTSGGDTQYF.

The genes are TRBV10-3 and TRBJ2-3; 11 bases line up with TRBD2. V shed 5 bases and J 5 bases; nucleotides not matched to a gene: 12. The CDR3 spans 17 residues. Germline values: CDR1 ENHRY, CDR2 SYGVKD. The chain's CDR3 is CAISQPELAGVGDTQYF. The CDR3, as DNA: TGTGCCATCAGTCAACCCGAACTAGCGGGAGTAGGAGATACGCAGTATTTT.

The chain carries TRBV15 and TRBJ2-1; 10 nucleotides align to TRBD2. The CDR3 totals 20 residues. The germline V gene encodes CDR1 LNHNV and CDR2 YYDKDF (reference sequence). The ends lost 1 base at V and 3 bases at J; junction bases unmatched: 15. CDR3 sequence reads: CATSRGSQGSPSGSYNEQFF. The CDR3 DNA reads TGTGCCACCAGCAGAGGCTCACAGGGATCCCCTAGCGGGAGCTACAATGAGCAGTTCTTC. Supplemented by reference TRBV15 and TRBJ2-1, the full variable domain reads DAMVIQNPRYQVTQFGKPVTLSCSQTLNHNVMYWYQQKSSQAPKLLFHYYDKDFNNEADTPDNFQSRRPNTSFCFLDIRSPGLGDTAMYLCATSRGSQGSPSGSYNEQFFGPGTRLTVL.

The chain couples TRBV11-2 to TRBJ1-6; D not resolved. This CDR3 contains 18 residues. The germline V gene encodes CDR1 SGHAT and CDR2 FQNNGV. The V and J ends lost 2 bases and 0 bases respectively, with 14 bases between them. CDR3 region: CASSLRPAGDSYNSPLHF. CDR3 nucleotide sequence: TGTGCCAGCAGCTTACGGCCCGCTGGGGACTCCTATAATTCACCCCTCCACTTT.

This clone was detected once. The V and J genes are TRBV28 and TRBJ2-1; 11 bases are shared with TRBD2. V was clipped by 4 bases and J by 5 bases; unmatched bases: 7. This CDR3 is built from 16 residues. Germline assignment: CDR1 MDHEN and CDR2 SYDVKM. The CDR3 sequence: CASSWIAGGLDNEQFF. In DNA, the CDR3 is TGTGCCAGCAGTTGGATAGCGGGAGGGCTTGACAATGAGCAGTTCTTC.

The chain carries TRBV5-4 and TRBJ2-3; 10 bases match TRBD1. Looked up from germline, CDR1 is SGHNT and CDR2 is YYREEE (reference sequence). The CDR3 consists of 15 residues. The J segment lost 4 bases and the V segment lost 0 bases, leaving 2 bases of the junction unmatched. CDR3 region: CASSLGGTGADTQYF. The CDR3, as DNA: TGTGCCAGCAGCTTGGGGGGGACAGGGGCAGATACGCAGTATTTT.